This record looks at one TCR beta chain sequence and its context. Its specificity is not known. This record comes from a study of graft-versus-host responses after intestinal transplantation. Overall study: Each transplant was multivisceral, liver-intestinal, or isolated intestinal.

V lost 7 bases and J lost 4, with 10 bases in between. Per the germline V gene, CDR1 is LGHNT and CDR2 is FRNRAP. The CDR3 extends over 13 amino acids. Findings and limits, study-wide: Early HvG declines after transplant were associated with peak circulating GvH clone levels.

Repertoires were generated with immunoSEQ multiplex PCR, while TCRdb's copy carries only in-frame clones and drops some. The sample records more than 60,000 clones, 90% being singletons. V gene TRBV12-5 combines with J gene TRBJ2-2, with D hard to call. The sample consisted of unstimulated CD8+ T cells sorted from spleen or lymph node cells, taken before intestinal transplant. This TCR was sampled from a human donor who received an intestinal transplant. CDR3 sequence reads: CASALGATGELFF. The CDR3 coding sequence is TGTGCTAGTGCCCTGGGCGCCACCGGGGAGCTGTTTTTT.